Presented here are 13 T cell receptor beta chains from one specimen sequenced in a study of cytomegalovirus exposure and HLA in healthy donors (dated by TCRdb to between 2016 and 2019). Library method: the immunoSEQ multiplex PCR assay. For the multiplex PCR, a mixture combining 60 forward primers for TCR Vbeta segments and 13 reverse primers for TCR Jbeta segments was used. Sourced from immuneACCESS, this table was stored by TCRdb with only in-frame sequences that have V and J called. A share of the clones is absent; for the studies checked, an unresolved V gene accounts for under half, and the remainder has no known explanation. The sample includes about 62,000 clones, with about 79% observed a single time. About 8% of the sample belongs to the ten largest clones. Sequenced input: PBMCs. These receptors were obtained from a man between 60 and 70 years old in good health and CMV-seropositive.

The chain uses TRBV25-1 and TRBJ2-7, with D possibly matching TRBD2 (5 bases). The CDR3 consists of 13 residues. V lost 3 bases and J lost 6, with 12 bases in between. CDR1 is MGHDK and CDR2 is SYGVNS in the germline V gene. CDR3 nucleotide sequence: TGTGCCAGCAGTGACCGAGGGAATTCCGAGCAGTACTTC. Its translation: CASSDRGNSEQYF.

The chain combines TRBV7-9 with TRBJ2-7, with 9 bases matching TRBD1. The CDR3 totals 16 residues. With 5 bases clipped from V and 0 bases from J, the junction kept 8 bases outside the gene matches. From germline, CDR1 is SEHNR and CDR2 FQNEAQ (reference sequence). The CDR3 sequence: CASSRVGTGSSYEQYF. As DNA, the CDR3 is TGTGCCAGCAGCCGTGTAGGGACAGGGAGCTCCTACGAGCAGTACTTC. Drawing the rest from reference TRBV7-9 and TRBJ2-7, the complete variable domain is DTGVSQNPRHKITKRGQNVTFRCDPISEHNRLYWYRQTLGQGPEFLTYFQNEAQLEKSRLLSDRFSAERPKGSFSTLEIQRTEQGDSAMYLCASSRVGTGSSYEQYFGPGTRLTVT.

The chain uses TRBV7-9 and TRBJ2-7, with D maybe TRBD1 (6 bases). V was clipped by 5 bases and J by 4 bases, with 21 bases between them. CDR1 is SEHNR and CDR2 is FQNEAQ in the germline V gene (reference sequence). The CDR3 has 16 residues. CDR3 loop: CASSPQRQDVPYEQYF. In nucleotides, the CDR3 is TGTGCCAGCAGCCCTCAACGACAGGACGTACCTTACGAGCAGTACTTC.

In its sample, this clone was seen a few times. This rearrangement joins TRBV7-9 to TRBJ1-3, with D unclear. The CDR3 is made up of 14 amino acids. Per the germline V gene, CDR1 is SEHNR and CDR2 is FQNEAQ (reference sequence). The germline V and J ends were trimmed by 0 bases and 8 bases, with 11 bases remaining between them. The CDR3 loop is CASSLAVGEDTIYF. Here the CDR3 DNA reads TGTGCCAGCAGCTTAGCAGTGGGTGAGGACACCATATATTTT.

This clone was counted a few times. The J gene is TRBJ2-5, the V gene TRBV5-8; a possible D gene is TRBD1 (6 bases). In germline, CDR1 is SGHTS, CDR2 YDEGEE. Trimming pared 2 bases from V and 5 bases from J, leaving 10 bases between. The CDR3 is made up of 13 amino acids. DNA of the CDR3: TGTGCCAGCAGCTTCGACAGGAGCGAGACCCAGTACTTC. Protein: CASSFDRSETQYF.

This CDR3 is CASSEAGQTETQYF. Written as DNA, the CDR3 is TGTGCCAGCAGTGAGGCAGGGCAGACGGAGACCCAGTACTTC. V and J are TRBV25-1 and TRBJ2-5; maybe TRBD1 (5 bases). Trimming shortened V by 3 bases and J by 5 bases, and 13 bases separated the two germline ends. This CDR3 spans 14 amino acids. CDR1 MGHDK and CDR2 SYGVNS come from the germline V gene.

The CDR3 loop is CASSVGDYEQYF. The CDR3 nucleotides are TGTGCCAGCAGCGTGGGAGACTACGAGCAGTACTTC. The J gene is TRBJ2-7, the V gene TRBV2; possibly TRBD2 for D (5 bases). The CDR3 covers 12 residues. Trimming stripped 6 bases from V and 3 bases from J, with 9 bases between. From germline, CDR1 is SNHLY and CDR2 FYNNEI.

The chain carries TRBV5-4 and TRBJ2-7, with 8 bases lining up with TRBD2. The V gene end was trimmed by 4 bases and the J gene end by 2 bases; junction bases not matched to a gene: 8. CDR1 SGHNT and CDR2 YYREEE come from the germline V gene (reference sequence). This CDR3 is 15 amino acids long. The CDR3 is CASSDGSGGAYEQYF. The DNA of the CDR3 is TGTGCCAGCAGCGACGGCAGCGGGGGCGCCTACGAGCAGTACTTC.

This clone showed up just once. The chain recombines TRBV11-3 with TRBJ1-1, with 7 bases identical to TRBD1. The CDR3 consists of 15 residues. Germline CDR1 reads SGHNT; CDR2 reads YENEEA. V was clipped by 4 bases and J by 1 base; unmatched bases: 6. CDR3 sequence (DNA): TGTGCCAGCAGCTCCGGACAGGTTAGGAACACTGAAGCTTTCTTT. Amino acid sequence: CASSSGQVRNTEAFF.

The rearrangement uses TRBV11-2 and TRBJ1-4, with 7 bases matching TRBD1. After removal of 5 bases from V and 8 bases from J, the junction contained 8 bases not matched to a gene. CDR1 is SGHAT and CDR2 is FQNNGV in the germline V gene. The CDR3 loop spans 14 amino acids. The chain's CDR3 is CASSLGGNGEKLFF. CDR3 DNA sequence: TGTGCCAGCAGCCTAGGGGGCAATGGCGAAAAACTGTTTTTT.

With regard to this clone: One end of the junction does not line up with germline, which may come from a read error. The chain combines TRBV29-1 with TRBJ1-1; D perhaps matches TRBD1 (5 bases). CDR3 length: 13 amino acids. Germline V lookup: CDR1 SQVTM, CDR2 ANQGSEA. DNA for the CDR3: TGCAGCGTGGAAGGGTGGGGGGGCACTGAAGCTTTCTTT. Its translation: CSVEGWGGTEAFF. The whole variable domain, filled in from reference TRBV29-1 and TRBJ1-1, reads SAVISQKPSRDICQRGTSLTIQCQVDSQVTMMFWYRQQPGQSLTLIATANQGSEATYESGFVIDKFPISRPNLTFSTLTVSNMSPEDSSIYLCSVEGWGGTEAFFGQGTRLTVV.

This clone turned up a few times. This chain connects TRBV6-5 to TRBJ1-4; TRBD1 might be the D (5 bases). V was cut by 4 bases and J by 5 bases, with 17 bases left in between. The CDR3 spans 16 residues. Germline V gives CDR1 MNHEY, CDR2 SVGAGI. The CDR3 is CASSSRGITSNEKLFF. For the CDR3, the DNA is TGTGCCAGCAGTTCGCGGGGGATCACTTCGAATGAAAAACTGTTTTTT.

The table lists this clone with a few counts. This chain connects TRBV28 to TRBJ2-1; 7 nucleotides agree with TRBD2. The CDR3 runs to 16 residues. V lost 6 bases to trimming and J lost 2 bases; unmatched junction nucleotides: 10. CDR1 and CDR2 from the germline V gene are MDHEN and SYDVKM. CDR3 in DNA: TGTGCCAGCAGCCGAACAAGCGGGATTACCTACAATGAGCAGTTCTTC. Amino acid sequence: CASSRTSGITYNEQFF.